This TCR beta chain is drawn from a study of cytomegalovirus exposure and HLA in healthy donors. Whole-study findings and limits: Most TCR sequences were uncommon, yet certain public TCRs appeared in many donors.

As concerns this clone: Its antigen is still unknown.

TCRdb keeps only in-frame clones here, not all; method: immunoSEQ multiplex PCR. The table has 200,000 or so clones, around 88% seen once. The TCR was taken from a woman under 30 in good health and CMV-seronegative. Material: PBMCs.

The CDR3, as DNA: TGTGCCACCGGGAGCTCCTACAATGAGCAGTTCTTC. It specifies CATGSSYNEQFF. This chain links TRBV15 with TRBJ2-1; tentatively, D is TRBD2 (5 bases). The V end lost 8 bases, the J end lost 0 bases, and 5 bases lay between the germline ends. The CDR3 is 12 amino acids. In germline, CDR1 is LNHNV, CDR2 YYDKDF (reference sequence).